This T cell receptor beta chain was sequenced during a study of blood T cell repertoires in COVID-19. About the study: Acute-phase and convalescent COVID-19 samples originated in the United States, Italy and Spain. Nucleic acid was either cDNA or gDNA, and it came from T cells, B-cell-depleted T cells, or PBMCs.

This clone was seen a handful of times. Sequence at one end of the junction differs from germline and may be a read error. As handled by the study authors: Reference gene primer amplification yielded estimated nucleated cell counts. Sequencing was performed with immunoSEQ multiplex PCR; in TCRdb, only in-frame clones are kept and a portion is missing. That table is the source of V, J and clone size, and D and trimming were worked out from the DNA. Here the sample spans approximately 150,000 clones, approximately 87% being singletons. From germline, CDR1 is WSHSY and CDR2 SAAADI. CDR3 length: 12 residues.

The gene calls are TRBV10-2 and TRBJ1-1, with a tentative D call TRBD1 (5 bases). The sequence came from a woman aged 70-85 years with acute or convalescent COVID-19. The source material was peripheral blood. The chain's CDR3 is CASSEGAGFPTF. The CDR3 region has the DNA TGCGCCAGCAGTGAGGGGGCCGGTTTCCCCACATTT.